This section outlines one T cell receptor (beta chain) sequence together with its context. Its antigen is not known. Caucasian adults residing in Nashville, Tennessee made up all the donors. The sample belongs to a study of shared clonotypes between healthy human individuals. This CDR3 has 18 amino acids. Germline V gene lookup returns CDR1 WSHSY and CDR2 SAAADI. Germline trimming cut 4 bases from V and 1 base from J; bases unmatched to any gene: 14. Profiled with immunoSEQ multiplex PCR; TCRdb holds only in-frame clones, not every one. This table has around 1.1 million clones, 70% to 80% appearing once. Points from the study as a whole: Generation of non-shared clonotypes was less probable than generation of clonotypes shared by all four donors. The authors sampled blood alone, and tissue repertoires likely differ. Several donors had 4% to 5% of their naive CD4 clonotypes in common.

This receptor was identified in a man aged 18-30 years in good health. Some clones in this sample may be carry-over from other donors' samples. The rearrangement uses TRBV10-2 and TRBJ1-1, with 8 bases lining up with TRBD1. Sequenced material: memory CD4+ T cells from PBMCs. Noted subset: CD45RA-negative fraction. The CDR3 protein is CASSGAYPGQEKNTEAFF. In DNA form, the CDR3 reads TGCGCCAGCAGTGGGGCCTATCCGGGACAGGAGAAGAACACTGAAGCTTTCTTT.